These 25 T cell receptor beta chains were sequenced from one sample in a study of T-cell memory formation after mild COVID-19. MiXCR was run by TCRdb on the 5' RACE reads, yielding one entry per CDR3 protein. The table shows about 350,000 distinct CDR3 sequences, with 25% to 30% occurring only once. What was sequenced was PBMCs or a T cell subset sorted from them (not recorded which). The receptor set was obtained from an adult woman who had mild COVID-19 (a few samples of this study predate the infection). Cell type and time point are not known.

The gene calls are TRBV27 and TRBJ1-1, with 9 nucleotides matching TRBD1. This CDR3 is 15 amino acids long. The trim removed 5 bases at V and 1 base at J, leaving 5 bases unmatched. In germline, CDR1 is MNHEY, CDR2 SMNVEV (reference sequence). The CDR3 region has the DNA TGTGCCAGCAGTAGAGGGACAGGGAGGAACACTGAAGCTTTCTTT. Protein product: CASSRGTGRNTEAFF.

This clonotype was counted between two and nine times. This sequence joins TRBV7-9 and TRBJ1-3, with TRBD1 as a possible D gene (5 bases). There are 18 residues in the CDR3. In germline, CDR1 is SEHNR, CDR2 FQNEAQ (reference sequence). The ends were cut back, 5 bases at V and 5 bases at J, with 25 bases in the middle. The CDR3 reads CASSPSPQGPRNRNTIYF. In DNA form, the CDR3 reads TGTGCCAGCAGCCCTAGTCCGCAGGGACCTCGAAACAGAAACACCATATATTTT.

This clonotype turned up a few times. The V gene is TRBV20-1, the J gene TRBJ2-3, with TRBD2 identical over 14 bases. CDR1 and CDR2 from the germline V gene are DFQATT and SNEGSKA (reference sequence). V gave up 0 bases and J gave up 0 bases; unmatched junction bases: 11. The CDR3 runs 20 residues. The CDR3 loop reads CSARDTGTSGRFTSTDTQYF. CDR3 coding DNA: TGCAGTGCTAGAGACACCGGGACTAGCGGGAGATTCACTAGCACAGATACGCAGTATTTT.

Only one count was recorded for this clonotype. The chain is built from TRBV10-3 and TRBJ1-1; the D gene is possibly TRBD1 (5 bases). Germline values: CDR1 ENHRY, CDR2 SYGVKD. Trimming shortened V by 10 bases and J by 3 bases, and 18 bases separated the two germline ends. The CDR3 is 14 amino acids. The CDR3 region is CATAWGGRDTEAFF. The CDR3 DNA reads TGTGCCACCGCCTGGGGGGGAAGGGACACTGAAGCTTTCTTT.

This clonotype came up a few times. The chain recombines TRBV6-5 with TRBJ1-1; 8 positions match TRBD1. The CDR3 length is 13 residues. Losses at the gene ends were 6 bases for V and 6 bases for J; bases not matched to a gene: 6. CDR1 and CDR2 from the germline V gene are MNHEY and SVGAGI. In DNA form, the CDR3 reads TGTGCCAGCAGAAACAGGGGGGGGTCTGAAGCTTTCTTT. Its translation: CASRNRGGSEAFF.

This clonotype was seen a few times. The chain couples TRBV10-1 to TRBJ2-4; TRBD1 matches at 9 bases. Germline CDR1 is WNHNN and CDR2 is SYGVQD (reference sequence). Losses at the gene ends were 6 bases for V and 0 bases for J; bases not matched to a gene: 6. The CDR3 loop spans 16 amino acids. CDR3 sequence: CASSPTGGRAKNIQYF. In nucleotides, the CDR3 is TGCGCCAGCAGCCCGACAGGGGGAAGAGCCAAAAACATTCAGTACTTC.

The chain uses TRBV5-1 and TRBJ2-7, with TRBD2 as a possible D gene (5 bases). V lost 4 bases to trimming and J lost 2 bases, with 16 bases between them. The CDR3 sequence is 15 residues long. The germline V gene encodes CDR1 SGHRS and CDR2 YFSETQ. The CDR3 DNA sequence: TGCGCCAGCAGCGCGCCCGGGGAACCCCCCTACGAGCAGTACTTC. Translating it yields CASSAPGEPPYEQYF.

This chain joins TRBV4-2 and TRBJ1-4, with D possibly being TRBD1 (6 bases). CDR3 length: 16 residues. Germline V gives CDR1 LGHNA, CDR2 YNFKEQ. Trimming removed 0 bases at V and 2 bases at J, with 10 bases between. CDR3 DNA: TGTGCCAGCAGCCAAGAGGGAGACAGGACTAATGAAAAACTGTTTTTT. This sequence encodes CASSQEGDRTNEKLFF.

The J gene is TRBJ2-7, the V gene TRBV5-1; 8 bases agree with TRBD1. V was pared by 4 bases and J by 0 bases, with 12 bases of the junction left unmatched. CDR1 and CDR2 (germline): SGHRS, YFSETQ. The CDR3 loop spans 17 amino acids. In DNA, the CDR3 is TGCGCCAGCAGCCGAAAGGCAGGGGGCTCAATCTCCTACGAGCAGTACTTC. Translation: CASSRKAGGSISYEQYF. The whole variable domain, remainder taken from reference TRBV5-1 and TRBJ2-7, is KAGVTQTPRYLIKTRGQQVTLSCSPISGHRSVSWYQQTPGQGLQFLFEYFSETQRNKGNFPGRFSGRQFSNSRSEMNVSTLELGDSALYLCASSRKAGGSISYEQYFGPGTRLTVT.

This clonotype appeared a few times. CDR3 in DNA: TGTGCCAGCAGCTTAGCAGGACGCCCCCTCGAGCAGTACTTC. This gives the protein CASSLAGRPLEQYF. V usage is TRBV7-8 and J usage is TRBJ2-7; no firm D call. The CDR3 covers 14 residues. Germline lookup yields CDR1 SGHVS and CDR2 FQNEAQ. Trimming left V 0 bases short and J 6 bases short, with 12 bases between.

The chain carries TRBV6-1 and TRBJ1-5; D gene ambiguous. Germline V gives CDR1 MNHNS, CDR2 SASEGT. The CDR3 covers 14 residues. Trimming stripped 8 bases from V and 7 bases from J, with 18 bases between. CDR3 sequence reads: CASRPRIVGQPQHF. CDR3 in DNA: TGTGCCAGCCGGCCTCGGATAGTTGGGCAGCCCCAGCATTTT.

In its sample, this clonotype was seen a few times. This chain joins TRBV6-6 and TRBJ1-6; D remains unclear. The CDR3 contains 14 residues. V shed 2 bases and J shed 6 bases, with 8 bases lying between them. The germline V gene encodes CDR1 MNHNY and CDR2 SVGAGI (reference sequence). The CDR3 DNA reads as TGTGCCAGCAGTTACGGCGGAGGTAATTCACCCCTCCACTTT. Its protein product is CASSYGGGNSPLHF.

The CDR3 loop is CASSSPDRSYSPLHF. CDR3 nucleotide sequence: TGTGCCAGCAGTTCCCCGGACAGGAGCTATTCACCCCTCCACTTT. This chain links TRBV12-3 or TRBV12-4 with TRBJ1-6, with 7 nucleotides matching TRBD1. The trim removed 4 bases at V and 8 bases at J, leaving 8 bases unmatched. The CDR3 is 15 amino acids.

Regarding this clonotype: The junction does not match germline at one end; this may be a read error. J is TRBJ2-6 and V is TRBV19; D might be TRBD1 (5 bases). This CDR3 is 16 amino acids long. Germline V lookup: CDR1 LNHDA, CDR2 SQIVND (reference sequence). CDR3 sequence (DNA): TGTGCCAGTAGTATATGGGGCACGGAAGGGGTCAACGTCCTGACTTTC. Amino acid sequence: CASSIWGTEGVNVLTF.

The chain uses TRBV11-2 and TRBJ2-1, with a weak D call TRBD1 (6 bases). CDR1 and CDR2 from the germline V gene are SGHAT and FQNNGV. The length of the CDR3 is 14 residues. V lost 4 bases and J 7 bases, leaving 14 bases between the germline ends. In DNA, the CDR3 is TGTGCCAGCAGCTGGGACCCAGGGGAGAATGAGCAGTTCTTC. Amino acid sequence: CASSWDPGENEQFF.

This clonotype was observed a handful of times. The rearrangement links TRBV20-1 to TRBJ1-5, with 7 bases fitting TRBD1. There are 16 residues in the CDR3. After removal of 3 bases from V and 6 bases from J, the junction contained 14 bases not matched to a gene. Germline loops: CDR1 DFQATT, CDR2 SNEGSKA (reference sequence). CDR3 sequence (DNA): TGCAGTGCTAGCCCGACAGGGAGGACAAATAGTCAGCCCCAGCATTTT. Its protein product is CSASPTGRTNSQPQHF.

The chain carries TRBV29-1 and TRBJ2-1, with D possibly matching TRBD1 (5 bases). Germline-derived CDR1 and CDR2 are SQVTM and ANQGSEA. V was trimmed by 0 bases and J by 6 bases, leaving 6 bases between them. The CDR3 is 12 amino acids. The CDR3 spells CSVEEGANEQFF. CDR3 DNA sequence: TGCAGCGTTGAAGAAGGGGCCAATGAGCAGTTCTTC.

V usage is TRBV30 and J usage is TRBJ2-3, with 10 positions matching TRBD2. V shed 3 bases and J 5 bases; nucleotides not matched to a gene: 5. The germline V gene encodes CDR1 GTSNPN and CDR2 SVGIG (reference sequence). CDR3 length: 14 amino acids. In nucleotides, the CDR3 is TGTGCCTGGAGACTAGCGGGGTGGGGAGATACGCAGTATTTT. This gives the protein CAWRLAGWGDTQYF.

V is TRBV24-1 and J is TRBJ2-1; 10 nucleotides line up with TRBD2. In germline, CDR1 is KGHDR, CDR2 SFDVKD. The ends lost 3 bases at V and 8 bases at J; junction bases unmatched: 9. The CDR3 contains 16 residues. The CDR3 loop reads CATSDPSGRVFDEQFF. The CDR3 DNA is TGTGCCACCAGTGATCCGAGCGGGAGGGTTTTCGATGAGCAGTTCTTC.

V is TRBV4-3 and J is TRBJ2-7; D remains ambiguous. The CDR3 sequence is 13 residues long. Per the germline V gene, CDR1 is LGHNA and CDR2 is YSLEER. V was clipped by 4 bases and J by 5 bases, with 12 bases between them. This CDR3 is CASSLSGIHEQYF. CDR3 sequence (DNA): TGCGCCAGCAGCCTATCGGGTATTCACGAGCAGTACTTC.

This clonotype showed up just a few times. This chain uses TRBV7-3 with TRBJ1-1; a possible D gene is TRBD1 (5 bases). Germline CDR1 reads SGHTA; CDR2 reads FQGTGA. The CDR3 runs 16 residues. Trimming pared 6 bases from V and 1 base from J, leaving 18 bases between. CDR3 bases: TGTGCCAGCAGTCACCCAATTTCGGGGGAGAACACTGAAGCTTTCTTT. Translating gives CASSHPISGENTEAFF.

As DNA, the CDR3 is TGTGCCAGCAGCCCCCATGCGAAGGGGACTAGCGGCACAGATACGCAGTATTTT. Its translation: CASSPHAKGTSGTDTQYF. This chain connects TRBV2 to TRBJ2-3; 10 bases match TRBD2. The CDR3 extends over 18 amino acids. Germline lookup yields CDR1 SNHLY and CDR2 FYNNEI. Trimming removed 6 bases from V and 1 base from J; junction bases left unmatched: 13. Using reference TRBV2 and TRBJ2-3 for the parts outside the CDR3, the full variable domain is EPEVTQTPSHQVTQMGQEVILRCVPISNHLYFYWYRQILGQKVEFLVSFYNNEISEKSEIFDDQFSVERPDGSNFTLKIRSTKLEDSAMYFCASSPHAKGTSGTDTQYFGPGTRLTVL.

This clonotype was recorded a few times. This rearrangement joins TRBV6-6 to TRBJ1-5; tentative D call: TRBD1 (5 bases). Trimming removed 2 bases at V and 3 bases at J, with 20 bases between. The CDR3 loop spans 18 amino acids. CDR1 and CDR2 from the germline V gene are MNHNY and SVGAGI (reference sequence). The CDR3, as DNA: TGTGCCAGCAGTTACCCCCGGGAGGTTGGGGACTCCAATCAGCCCCAGCATTTT. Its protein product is CASSYPREVGDSNQPQHF.

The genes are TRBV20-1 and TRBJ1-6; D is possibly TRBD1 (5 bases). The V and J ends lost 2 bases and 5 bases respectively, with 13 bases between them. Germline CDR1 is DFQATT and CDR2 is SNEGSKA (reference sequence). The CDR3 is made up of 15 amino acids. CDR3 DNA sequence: TGCAGTGCTAGAATCCCGGGACCGGATAATTCACCCCTCCACTTT. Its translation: CSARIPGPDNSPLHF.

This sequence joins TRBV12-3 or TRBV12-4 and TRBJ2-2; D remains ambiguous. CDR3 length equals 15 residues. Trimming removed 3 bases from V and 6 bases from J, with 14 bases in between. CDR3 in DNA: TGTGCCAGCAGTTTTGACGACCCCCCGGCCGGGGAGCTGTTTTTT. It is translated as CASSFDDPPAGELFF.